The 14 T cell receptor beta chains below come from one sample, sequenced in a study of OX40 agonist ivuxolimab in advanced cancers. The repertoire was sequenced with immunoSEQ multiplex PCR; TCRdb's copy has only in-frame clones and lacks some. This table has roughly 20,000 clones, about 83% appearing once. Here the sequenced sample was CD4+ or CD8+ T cells sorted from blood, taken in a trial of the OX40 agonist ivuxolimab. The source is an adult with an advanced solid tumor such as melanoma, head and neck, liver or kidney cancer.

The genes are TRBV6-5 and TRBJ2-5; 7 bases are shared with TRBD1. Germline CDR1 and CDR2: MNHEY and SVGAGI. CDR3 size: 14 residues. Unmatched junction bases numbered 5, after V lost 5 bases and J lost 2 bases. CDR3 amino acids: CASSLGTAQETQYF. In nucleotides, the CDR3 is TGTGCCAGCAGTCTAGGGACAGCTCAAGAGACCCAGTACTTC.

The chain combines TRBV11-1 with TRBJ2-1, with 15 bases aligning to TRBD2. The germline CDR1 and CDR2 sequences are SGHAT and FQDESV (reference sequence). The V and J ends lost 6 bases and 6 bases, in that order; junction bases with no gene match: 6. The CDR3 length is 16 residues. The CDR3 coding sequence is TGTGCCAGCAGTCCATGGACTAGCGGGAGGGCCAATGAGCAGTTCTTC. Its translation is CASSPWTSGRANEQFF.

V is TRBV19 and J is TRBJ1-5; D possibly corresponds to TRBD1 (5 bases). Germline V gene lookup returns CDR1 LNHDA and CDR2 SQIVND (reference sequence). The CDR3 extends over 15 amino acids. V was cut by 2 bases and J by 3 bases, with 11 bases left in between. The CDR3 spells CASSISQQVNQPQHF. DNA for the CDR3: TGTGCCAGTAGTATATCCCAACAGGTCAATCAGCCCCAGCATTTT.

This sequence joins TRBV27 and TRBJ2-7; D is perhaps TRBD2 (6 bases). Germline assignment: CDR1 MNHEY and CDR2 SMNVEV (reference sequence). The CDR3 is made up of 14 amino acids. Trimming cost V 3 bases and J 5 bases, with 14 bases left between them. CDR3 loop: CASSFLRGSNEQYF. The CDR3 bases are TGTGCCAGCAGTTTCCTGCGGGGCTCTAACGAGCAGTACTTC.

This clone occurred a few times. The chain is built from TRBV19 and TRBJ2-1; 11 bases match TRBD2. Germline-derived CDR1 and CDR2 are LNHDA and SQIVND (reference sequence). The CDR3 extends over 13 amino acids. The V and J ends lost 5 bases and 6 bases, in that order; junction bases with no gene match: 0. The CDR3 region has the DNA TGTGCCAGTAGTGGACTAGCGGGCAATGAGCAGTTCTTC. Its protein is CASSGLAGNEQFF.

CDR3 nucleotide sequence: TGCGCCAGCGCATCCTATAGCGGGAGGGCCTCCTACGAGCAGTACTTC. Translating it yields CASASYSGRASYEQYF. This rearrangement joins TRBV5-1 to TRBJ2-7, with 11 bases lining up with TRBD2. Germline V gene sequence: CDR1 SGHRS, CDR2 YFSETQ. Unmatched junction bases numbered 9, after V lost 7 bases and J lost 0 bases. The CDR3 runs to 16 residues.

The chain carries TRBV15 and TRBJ1-4; no definite D call. The CDR3 runs 16 residues. Between the trimmed V and J ends, which lost 1 base and 2 bases, there was a span of 11 bases. Germline values: CDR1 LNHNV, CDR2 YYDKDF (reference sequence). The CDR3 sequence is CATSRGSGGTNEKLFF. The CDR3 DNA sequence: TGTGCCACCAGCAGAGGGTCCGGTGGGACTAATGAAAAACTGTTTTTT.

The chain has TRBV7-9 and TRBJ2-7; 9 bases agree with TRBD2. The germline CDR1 and CDR2 sequences are SEHNR and FQNEAQ (reference sequence). Unmatched junction bases numbered 12, after V lost 1 base and J lost 2 bases. The CDR3 covers 18 residues. The CDR3 DNA is TGTGCCAGCAGCTTAGTGGGACTGAGCGGGAGGTCGACCTACGAGCAGTACTTC. This translates into CASSLVGLSGRSTYEQYF.

The chain joins TRBV18 to TRBJ2-1; 11 positions match TRBD1. Per germline, CDR1 KGHSH and CDR2 LQKENI. The CDR3 is 16 amino acids. The trim removed 3 bases at V and 4 bases at J, leaving 5 bases unmatched. CDR3 sequence reads: CASSPPGQGDYNEQFF. The CDR3 DNA follows: TGTGCCAGCTCACCCCCGGGACAGGGGGATTACAATGAGCAGTTCTTC. The full variable domain, in which reference TRBV18 and TRBJ2-1 provide the parts outside the CDR3, is NAGVMQNPRHLVRRRGQEARLRCSPMKGHSHVYWYRQLPEEGLKFMVYLQKENIIDESGMPKERFSAEFPKEGPSILRIQQVVRGDSAAYFCASSPPGQGDYNEQFFGPGTRLTVL.

The chain couples TRBV15 to TRBJ1-6; a possible D gene is TRBD1 (6 bases). V was clipped by 1 base and J by 9 bases, with 7 bases between them. CDR3 length: 13 amino acids. The V gene's germline CDR1 is LNHNV and CDR2 YYDKDF (reference sequence). Here the CDR3 DNA reads TGTGCCACCAGCAGAGTCAGGGGTTCACCCCTCCACTTT. The encoded protein is CATSRVRGSPLHF.

The chain couples TRBV27 to TRBJ1-2; D call uncertain. Germline lookup yields CDR1 MNHEY and CDR2 SMNVEV (reference sequence). The V end lost 0 bases, the J end lost 3 bases, and 5 bases lay between the germline ends. The CDR3 sequence is 13 residues long. The CDR3 sequence is CASSLSAHYGYTF. DNA of the CDR3: TGTGCCAGCAGTTTATCGGCCCACTATGGCTACACCTTC.

There are a few counts of this clone. The chain is built from TRBV10-1 and TRBJ1-1; D is unclear. This CDR3 comprises 17 residues. Trimming took off 2 bases at V and 2 bases at J, with 18 bases between the two ends. CDR1 and CDR2 from the germline V gene are WNHNN and SYGVQD (reference sequence). CDR3 protein: CASSEIRHLAGNTEAFF. Written as DNA, the CDR3 is TGCGCCAGCAGTGAGATTCGGCACCTCGCGGGTAACACTGAAGCTTTCTTT.

In its sample, this clone ranks as medium-sized. The CDR3 sequence is CASSLKALDIDYGYTF. CDR3 coding DNA: TGTGCCAGCAGTTTAAAAGCCCTCGACATAGACTATGGCTACACCTTC. The V gene is TRBV27, the J gene TRBJ1-2; D remains ambiguous. CDR3 length equals 16 residues. Trimming took off 2 bases at V and 3 bases at J, with 16 bases between the two ends. Germline CDR1 and CDR2: MNHEY and SMNVEV (reference sequence).

The chain is built from TRBV11-2 and TRBJ2-1, with D perhaps assigned TRBD1 or TRBD2 (5 bases each). The CDR3 length is 14 residues. Germline loops: CDR1 SGHAT, CDR2 FQNNGV. Trimming took off 5 bases at V and 6 bases at J, with 14 bases between the two ends. CDR3 loop: CASSRGSRGNEQFF. The CDR3 DNA reads TGTGCCAGCAGCCGGGGTTCTAGGGGCAATGAGCAGTTCTTC.